This T cell receptor beta chain emerged from a study of blood T cell repertoires in COVID-19. Study summary: The origin of the acute and convalescent COVID-19 samples was the United States, Italy and Spain. Sources were T cells, B-cell-depleted T cells, or PBMCs; the material itself was cDNA or gDNA.

Per the authors' pipeline: From reference gene primer amplification, estimates of nucleated cell counts were derived. The assay was immunoSEQ multiplex PCR, and TCRdb's table has in-frame clones only and misses some. V and J calls and clone size come straight from that table; D and trimming were deduced from the DNA. Of fewer than 250,000 clones listed, approximately 87% are singletons. This clone was seen a few times. Sequencing input: peripheral blood. The sequence was collected from a woman aged 70-85 years with active or convalescent COVID-19.

The CDR3 loop is CSVEREAFSSYNEQFF. In DNA form, the CDR3 reads TGCAGCGTTGAACGCGAGGCATTTAGCTCCTACAATGAGCAGTTCTTC. The chain has TRBV29-1 and TRBJ2-1; no clear D. The CDR3 contains 16 residues. Trimming stripped 2 bases from V and 0 bases from J, with 14 bases between. Germline V gives CDR1 SQVTM, CDR2 ANQGSEA.